This TCR beta chain stems from a study of control samples from healthy donors and cancer patients (dated by TCRdb to about 2020). This clone appeared once. It has no known antigen specificity. No much larger clone exists at a distance of one base, and base qualities are not known. Receptor libraries were prepared by the immunoSEQ multiplex PCR assay. In its TCRdb copy, this immuneACCESS table keeps in-frame sequences only and misses some clones. Where compared with another copy, unresolved V genes explain less than half of these, and the others have no known cause. The sample table lists 150,000 or so clones, approximately 93% of them with a count of one. Almost 6% of the sample comes from the top ten. V loses 1 base at its end and J loses 4 bases; junction bases beyond the gene matches: 3. The CDR3 starts with the cysteine, ends with the phenylalanine, and has 14 residues. CDR3 DNA is the only sequence kept; it has 42 bases, read in frame from the first base. From a lookup of the germline V gene, CDR1 and CDR2 are SGDLS and YYNGEE.

The sample was blood. The chain links TRBV9 with TRBJ2-5; 8 central nucleotides agree with TRBD1. The sequence was collected from a man aged 18 to 29 in good health. The CDR3 reads CASSVNRGLETQYF. Here is the DNA: TGTGCCAGCAGCGTAAACAGGGGGTTAGAGACCCAGTACTTC.